The clone carrying this TCR beta chain was counted only a few times. Its antigen is undetermined. The data derive from a study of T-cell reconstitution after alpha-beta-depleted transplantation in children. Study-level findings and limits: Several hundred expanded graft clones reportedly supplied alpha-beta T cells about two months after transplant. Counts and diversity of T cells one year after transplant came mostly from newly produced T cells. After transplant, high TCRbeta diversity at day 60 in some patients arose from surviving recipient T cells and thymic progenitors.

TCRbeta library construction was performed incorporating unique molecular identifiers. TCRdb re-derived calls from the PCR reads in MiXCR, one entry per CDR3 protein. The sample has about 420,000 distinct CDR3 sequences, 15% to 20% seen once. Specimen: PBMCs, mostly from graft donor cells, collected 360 days after TCRalphabeta/CD19-depleted stem cell transplant. This clonotype was sampled from a boy younger than two who had a stem cell transplant for Wiskott-Aldrich syndrome, so the T cells may come from the graft donor.

The CDR3: CASSPQGQAYEQYF. CDR3 sequence (DNA): TGTGCCAGCAGCCCACAGGGGCAGGCGTACGAGCAGTACTTC. J is TRBJ2-7 and V is TRBV9; 7 bases match TRBD1. Germline V gene data show CDR1 as SGDLS and CDR2 as YYNGEE. J lost 4 bases, V lost 4 bases, and 8 bases had no gene match. The CDR3 sequence is 14 residues long.